This TCR beta chain was sequenced for a study of T cell repertoires in cytomegalovirus infection. Study-wide context: It was the public TCR beta signatures that indicated both CMV infection and matching HLA type.

This clonotype was seen ten or more times. MiXCR, run by TCRdb on the reads, gives a single entry per CDR3 protein. The sample carries 200,000 to 250,000 distinct CDR3 sequences, roughly 22% recorded once. Sequenced sample: CD8+ T cells from PBMCs. This sequence originates from a human donor in good health (CMV status not recorded). Some clones in this sample may be carry-over from other donors' samples.

The CDR3 is CASSPGSSGGRGANVLTF. CDR3 in DNA: TGTGCCAGCAGCCCCGGGAGTAGCGGGGGACGTGGGGCCAACGTCCTGACTTTC. The chain couples TRBV7-7 to TRBJ2-6; 9 nucleotides match TRBD2. The CDR3 loop spans 18 amino acids. Germline V lookup: CDR1 SSHAT, CDR2 FNYEAQ (reference sequence). After removal of 5 bases from V and 3 bases from J, the junction contained 11 bases not matched to a gene.